This is a list of T cell receptor beta chains from one sample in a study of T cells of healthy individuals. TCRdb processed the 5' RACE reads anew with MiXCR; each CDR3 protein has one entry. The table includes around 98,000 distinct CDR3 sequences, approximately 18% detected once. Receptors were obtained from a human donor in good health. The CDR3 runs from the conserved cysteine through the conserved F or W. The D gene is left open where the match is weak. A clone size is listed for some rows: how often the clone was seen (once, few, many), or a class if it is expanded.

>.|TRBJ1-2|many|TRBV20-1
TGCAGTGCTAGATTTCCGAATAACTATGGCTACACCTTC
CSARFPNNYGYTF
>.|TRBJ1-1|many|TRBV15
TGTGCCACCAGCCGCGACAGACCCCCTGAAGCTTTCTTT
CATSRDRPPEAFF
>.|TRBJ2-4|many|TRBV28
TGTGCCAGCAGCCCCGGGAGTAAAAACATTCAGTACTTC
CASSPGSKNIQYF
>.|TRBJ1-1|.|TRBV6-2/TRBV6-3
TGTGCCAGCAGCTCCGTGGGGACTGAAGCTTTCTTT
CASSSVGTEAFF
>.|TRBJ2-1|.|TRBV3-1
TGTGCCAGCAGCCCGGGACCTCCCTACAATGAGCAGTTCTTC
CASSPGPPYNEQFF
>.|TRBJ1-2|few|TRBV5-1
TGCGCCAGCAGCTTGCAGCCGGGCTCTAACTATGGCTACACCTTC
CASSLQPGSNYGYTF
>.|TRBJ2-1|few|TRBV20-1
TGCAGTGCTAGAACTTCCCGGACTGACAATGAGCAGTTCTTC
CSARTSRTDNEQFF
>TRBD1|TRBJ2-4|many|TRBV20-1
TGCAGTGCTACGACAGGGCCGATGGCCAAAAACATTCAGTACTTC
CSATTGPMAKNIQYF
>.|TRBJ2-3|many|TRBV20-1
TGCAGTGCTAGTGTATGGCAGGGGAGGACAGATACGCAGTATTTT
CSASVWQGRTDTQYF
>.|TRBJ2-5|.|TRBV18
TGTGCCAGCTCACCACTTCGGGCGTCTGGTTCAGGGGAGACCCAGTACTTC
CASSPLRASGSGETQYF
>TRBD1|TRBJ2-7|.|TRBV2
TGTGCCAGCAGTGCCGGACAGGGCCTAGGGGGCTACGAGCAGTACTTC
CASSAGQGLGGYEQYF
>.|TRBJ2-3|.|TRBV5-5
TGTGCCAGCTTCTCCCGGGACTGGCGCACAGATACGCAGTATTTT
CASFSRDWRTDTQYF
>.|TRBJ2-7|.|TRBV2
TGTGCCACCAAGAACGAGGGGGGGACAGGCCCCTACGAGCAGTACTTC
CATKNEGGTGPYEQYF
>.|TRBJ1-6|few|TRBV4-2
TGTGCCAGCAGCCATACGGACAGTGGGTCACCCCTCCACTTT
CASSHTDSGSPLHF
>.|TRBJ2-7|many|TRBV7-2
TGTGCCAGCAGCCCCGCTAGTTTTAGCTCCTACGAGCAGTACTTC
CASSPASFSSYEQYF
>.|TRBJ1-5|many|TRBV5-1
TGCGCCAGCAGCCCGGGGGTGATAGGCAATCAGCCCCAGCATTTT
CASSPGVIGNQPQHF
>TRBD1|TRBJ1-4|.|TRBV12-3/TRBV12-4
TGTGCCAGCAGGGACAGGGGGGATGGAAGAAAACTGTTTTTT
CASRDRGDGRKLFF
>TRBD1|TRBJ1-3|many|TRBV4-3
TGCGCCAGCAGCCAAGAACTCCCTGACAGGGGATCAGGAAACACCATATATTTT
CASSQELPDRGSGNTIYF
>TRBD2|TRBJ2-1|.|TRBV19
TGTGCCAGCAGCTTAGGGACTAACAATGAGCAGTTCTTC
CASSLGTNNEQFF
>.|TRBJ1-6|.|TRBV4-3
TGCGCCAGCAGCCAAGATTTAAATTCACCCCTCCACTTT
CASSQDLNSPLHF
>.|TRBJ1-5|.|TRBV6-5
TGTGCCAGCAGTTACAGGGGCAATCAGCCCCAGCATTTT
CASSYRGNQPQHF
>.|TRBJ1-5|many|TRBV7-2
TGTGCCAGCAGCTTAAGGGGAAATCAGCCCCAGCATTTT
CASSLRGNQPQHF
>.|TRBJ2-2|.|TRBV5-6
TGTGCCAGCAGCCCTCCAGAGGGCACCGGGGAGCTGTTTTTT
CASSPPEGTGELFF
>.|TRBJ2-5|.|TRBV7-2
TGTGCCAGCCTCCGAAGGGCCCAAGAGACCCAGTACTTC
CASLRRAQETQYF
>.|TRBJ2-7|few|TRBV5-1
TGCGCCAGCAGCTTGGATACAGGGACCCCCTACGAGCAGTACTTC
CASSLDTGTPYEQYF
>.|TRBJ2-3|.|TRBV7-6
TGTGCCAGCAGCTCCAAGCGGGCCACAGATACGCAGTATTTT
CASSSKRATDTQYF
>TRBD2|TRBJ2-7|few|TRBV7-3
TGTGCCAGCAGCTTGACTAGCACCCTGGGCGAGCAGTACTTC
CASSLTSTLGEQYF
>.|TRBJ1-5|once|TRBV28
TGTGCCAGCAGAGTACAGAATCAGCCCCAGCATTTT
CASRVQNQPQHF
>.|TRBJ1-6|.|TRBV18
TGTGCCAGCTCAACGCACAGTAATTCACCCCTCCACTTT
CASSTHSNSPLHF
>.|TRBJ2-7|.|TRBV20-1
TGCAGTGCTTTGGGTAGCTACGAGCAGTACTTC
CSALGSYEQYF
>.|TRBJ1-1|many|TRBV7-3
TGTGCCAGCAGATATACAGGCGACACTGAAGCTTTCTTT
CASRYTGDTEAFF
>.|TRBJ1-4|.|TRBV6-6
TGTGCCAGCAGTTACGGCGACGAGTGGGAAAAACTGTTTTTT
CASSYGDEWEKLFF
>.|TRBJ1-5|.|TRBV20-1
TGCAGTGCTACTACAGCCGGCCAGCCCCAGCATTTT
CSATTAGQPQHF
>TRBD1|TRBJ2-7|few|TRBV2
TGTGCCAGCCGTAAGACAGGGGTATGGGACGAGCAGTACTTC
CASRKTGVWDEQYF
>.|TRBJ2-5|many|TRBV29-1
TGCAGCGTTGACGAGGTGGGGAAGACCCAGTACTTC
CSVDEVGKTQYF
>.|TRBJ1-4|.|TRBV28
TGTGCCAGCAGTGGGGGTCACGAAAAACTGTTTTTT
CASSGGHEKLFF
>.|TRBJ1-1|.|TRBV5-1
TGCGCCAGCAGCTTGGGGGGGGCCCCGACACCTACGAACACTGAAGCTTTCTTT
CASSLGGAPTPTNTEAFF
>.|TRBJ2-5|.|TRBV4-1
TGCGCCAGCAGCCAAGATTGGGGAACCGGGGGCGCGGGGGAGACCCAGTACTTC
CASSQDWGTGGAGETQYF
>TRBD2|TRBJ2-7|few|TRBV28
TGTGCCAGCAGCCCTAGCGGGACTAACTCCTACGAGCAGTACTTC
CASSPSGTNSYEQYF
>.|TRBJ2-1|many|TRBV7-6
TGTGCCAGCAGCTGGGGGTCATACAATGAGCAGTTCTTC
CASSWGSYNEQFF
>TRBD2|TRBJ2-7|.|TRBV28
TGTGCCAGCAGTTTAGGTTCTAGCGGGAGCTACGAGCAGTACTTC
CASSLGSSGSYEQYF
>TRBD1|TRBJ1-5|.|TRBV4-1
TGCGCCAGCAGCCCCGCTTTTCCACAGGGGGGCAATCAGCCCCAGCATTTT
CASSPAFPQGGNQPQHF
>.|TRBJ1-2|.|TRBV7-9
TGTGCCAGCAGTAATACGGACGTTTATGGCTACACCTTC
CASSNTDVYGYTF
>TRBD1|TRBJ2-7|once|TRBV28
TGTGCCAGCAGAACGACAGGGGGCTCCTACGAGCAGTACTTC
CASRTTGGSYEQYF
>TRBD2|TRBJ2-7|few|TRBV7-2
TGTGCCAGCAGCTTAGCGGGGACTAACTACGAGCAGTACTTC
CASSLAGTNYEQYF
>.|TRBJ2-3|.|TRBV28
TGTGCCAGCACGATTTTCACAGATACGCAGTATTTT
CASTIFTDTQYF
>.|TRBJ1-2|.|TRBV28
TGTGCCAGCAGTGAATCGGACAGTTGGGGCTACACCTTC
CASSESDSWGYTF
>.|TRBJ1-2|few|TRBV11-2
TGTGCCAGCAGCTTAGATCCGGGGATGGGCAGCCAACGTTATGGCTACACCTTC
CASSLDPGMGSQRYGYTF
>.|TRBJ2-5|few|TRBV6-6
TGTGCCAGCAGAGGGGGAGAGACCCAGTACTTC
CASRGGETQYF
>.|TRBJ2-5|.|TRBV27
TGTGCCAGCAGCCCCAGGCACGGGACAACCTGGGAGACCCAGTACTTC
CASSPRHGTTWETQYF
>TRBD1|TRBJ2-7|.|TRBV12-3/TRBV12-4
TGTGCCAGCAGTTTAGCGCTAAGGGACAGAGCCTACGAGCAGTACTTC
CASSLALRDRAYEQYF
>.|TRBJ2-4|.|TRBV10-3
TGTGCCATCAGTGAGGGCGGGACCGCCCTGGACATTCAGTACTTC
CAISEGGTALDIQYF
>TRBD2|TRBJ2-2|.|TRBV4-3
TGCGCCAGCAGCCAAGCTGGACTAGGGGCGGGGGAGCTGTTTTTT
CASSQAGLGAGELFF
>TRBD1|TRBJ1-1|.|TRBV5-1
TGCGCCAGCAGCTTGGACAGGGGCGGCACTGAAGCTTTCTTT
CASSLDRGGTEAFF
>.|TRBJ1-4|.|TRBV20-1
TGCAGTGCTAGAGGGTCAAGGGGTGAAAAACTGTTTTTT
CSARGSRGEKLFF
>.|TRBJ1-5|.|TRBV7-9
TGTGCCAGCAGTTTAGGCCAGCCCGAGGGAGGGCAGCCCCAGCATTTT
CASSLGQPEGGQPQHF